A single sample is the source of the 24 T cell receptor beta chains below, sequenced in a study of CD8+CD57+ T cells in acquired aplastic anemia. Using genomic DNA as the template, TCR beta VDJ and CDR3 profiling was carried out. TCRdb re-derived calls from the reads in MiXCR, one entry per CDR3 protein. The sample includes roughly 58,000 distinct CDR3 sequences, less than 65% of them seen just once. The sample consisted of sorted CD4+, CD8+, or CD8+CD57+ T cells (not recorded which) from PBMCs. These receptor sequences come from a human donor in good health, serving as a control.

This sequence joins TRBV20-1 and TRBJ2-7; TRBD1 matches at 7 bases. The CDR3 is made up of 13 amino acids. Germline CDR1 DFQATT, CDR2 SNEGSKA (reference sequence). The J segment lost 3 bases and the V segment lost 1 base, leaving 3 bases of the junction unmatched. CDR3 sequence (DNA): TGCAGTGCTAGAGGGCAGGGGGTCTACGAGCAGTACTTC. This gives the protein CSARGQGVYEQYF.

V usage is TRBV2 and J usage is TRBJ2-3; 7 positions match TRBD1. This CDR3 has 13 residues. V gave up 6 bases and J gave up 6 bases; unmatched junction bases: 6. Germline CDR1 is SNHLY and CDR2 is FYNNEI. The CDR3 DNA reads as TGTGCCAGCAGCCCGGGACAGAGGGATACGCAGTATTTT. Protein product: CASSPGQRDTQYF.

This clonotype showed up many times. J is TRBJ1-4 and V is TRBV11-3, with D uncertain. Trimming took 0 bases from V and 7 from J, leaving 12 bases between them. The germline V gene encodes CDR1 SGHNT and CDR2 YENEEA. CDR3 length equals 15 residues. CDR3 nucleotide sequence: TGTGCCAGCAGCTTAGACCCCCATGCGGGTGAAAAACTGTTTTTT. This encodes CASSLDPHAGEKLFF.

This clonotype was picked up a small number of times. CDR3 nucleotides: TGTGCCAGCCACTCCTCCTACGAGCAGTACTTC. It translates to CASHSSYEQYF. The chain combines TRBV2 with TRBJ2-7; D not resolved. The CDR3 is 11 amino acids. V lost 8 bases and J lost 0, with 5 bases in between. The V gene's germline CDR1 is SNHLY and CDR2 FYNNEI.

V and J are TRBV15 and TRBJ1-5; D uncertain. Germline-derived CDR1 and CDR2 are LNHNV and YYDKDF (reference sequence). The CDR3 is 13 amino acids. Trimming shortened V by 0 bases and J by 11 bases, and 11 bases separated the two germline ends. The CDR3 protein is CATSRDRRETQHF. The CDR3, as DNA: TGTGCCACCAGCAGAGATAGGAGAGAGACCCAGCATTTT.

This clonotype was observed many times. The chain combines TRBV7-2 with TRBJ2-5; TRBD2 matches 11 bases. Looked up from germline, CDR1 is SGHTA and CDR2 is FQGNSA. Trimming cost V 4 bases and J 4 bases; bases outside gene matches: 8. This CDR3 region has 16 residues. The CDR3 nucleotides are TGTGCCAGCAGCTCTGGGGGGCTAGCGGGAGGAGAGACCCAGTACTTC. It translates to CASSSGGLAGGETQYF.

The chain carries TRBV9 and TRBJ2-5; D is unresolved. V was trimmed by 6 bases and J by 11 bases, leaving 8 bases between them. CDR3 length equals 9 residues. Germline V gene data show CDR1 as SGDLS and CDR2 as YYNGEE. The CDR3 is CASTRTQYF. The DNA of the CDR3 is TGTGCCAGCACCAGGACGCAGTACTTC. Together with reference TRBV9 and TRBJ2-5, the CDR3 gives the full variable domain: DSGVTQTPKHLITATGQRVTLRCSPRSGDLSVYWYQQSLDQGLQFLIQYYNGEERAKGNILERFSAQQFPDLHSELNLSSLELGDSALYFCASTRTQYFGPGTRLLVL.

J is TRBJ1-1 and V is TRBV24-1; tentatively, D is TRBD1 (5 bases). From germline, CDR1 is KGHDR and CDR2 SFDVKD. Trimming stripped 3 bases from V and 8 bases from J, with 12 bases between. The CDR3 is 13 residues long. The CDR3 DNA sequence: TGTGCCACCAGTGATCCGACGGGGACGGAAGCTTTCTTT. It yields the protein CATSDPTGTEAFF.

The V gene is TRBV11-1, the J gene TRBJ2-1, with D perhaps TRBD1 (6 bases). This CDR3 is 15 amino acids long. V was shortened by 2 bases and J by 8 bases, with 16 bases between the two germline ends. The V gene's germline CDR1 is SGHAT and CDR2 FQDESV (reference sequence). In DNA, the CDR3 is TGTGCCAGCAGCTTATGGGGGCCCGAAGTCGATGAGCAGTTCTTC. It codes for CASSLWGPEVDEQFF.

Concerning this clonotype itself: A read error is likely, as this CDR3 ends without the conserved phenylalanine or tryptophan. The DNA is omitted, as the CDR3 cannot be located on it reliably, and the CDR3 follows TCRdb's listing. V gene TRBV15 combines with J gene TRBJ1-3; the table assigns TRBD1, which was not confirmed against the DNA. Germline-derived CDR1 and CDR2 are LNHNV and YYDKDF (reference sequence). The CDR3 spans 10 amino acids, including both terminal residues. The CDR3 here is CASRGTTANT.

CDR3 region: CATSRDRLKGNTF. The DNA for the CDR3 is TGTGCCACCAGCAGAGACCGGTTGAAGGGAAACACCTTC. This chain connects TRBV15 to TRBJ1-2; unclear D gene. The CDR3 covers 13 residues. V was clipped by 0 bases and J by 12 bases, with 14 bases between them. Germline CDR1 and CDR2: LNHNV and YYDKDF (reference sequence). The full variable domain, its missing parts supplied by reference TRBV15 and TRBJ1-2, is DAMVIQNPRYQVTQFGKPVTLSCSQTLNHNVMYWYQQKSSQAPKLLFHYYDKDFNNEADTPDNFQSRRPNTSFCFLDIRSPGLGDTAMYLCATSRDRLKGNTFGSGTRLTVV.

This clonotype was seen only once. This chain connects TRBV24-1 to TRBJ2-3, with TRBD1 matching 8 bases. The ends lost 8 bases at V and 6 bases at J; junction bases unmatched: 6. The CDR3 is made up of 13 amino acids. Germline-derived CDR1 and CDR2 are KGHDR and SFDVKD. For the CDR3, the DNA is TGTGCCACCAAAGCAGGGGGCGGGGATACGCAGTATTTT. Protein product: CATKAGGGDTQYF.

This chain connects TRBV2 to TRBJ2-7; the match to TRBD2 covers 7 bases. Germline lookup yields CDR1 SNHLY and CDR2 FYNNEI. The CDR3 covers 12 residues. V was clipped by 6 bases and J by 3 bases; unmatched bases: 2. CDR3 sequence (DNA): TGTGCCAGCAGGGCTAGCGGCTACGAGCAGTACTTC. Translating it yields CASRASGYEQYF.

This clonotype has a handful of counts. The chain uses TRBV7-2 and TRBJ2-7; the D is unclear. The germline gives CDR1 SGHTA, CDR2 FQGNSA. Trimming stripped 1 base from V and 1 base from J, with 8 bases between. The CDR3 has 14 amino acids. CDR3 bases: TGTGCCAGCAGCTTAGGGGCGTTGTCCTACGAGCAGTACTTC. It is translated as CASSLGALSYEQYF.

In this sample, this clonotype turned up a few times. The chain links TRBV2 to TRBJ1-2; perhaps TRBD1 as D (6 bases). Trimming left V 6 bases short and J 4 bases short, with 18 bases between. CDR3 size: 15 residues. Germline V gives CDR1 SNHLY, CDR2 FYNNEI. This CDR3 reads CASRVGPGDTYGYTF. Here the CDR3 DNA reads TGTGCCAGCAGAGTGGGGCCAGGGGACACCTATGGCTACACCTTC.

Many counts were recorded for this clonotype. The chain uses TRBV12-3 or TRBV12-4 and TRBJ1-1; D not certain. The CDR3 is 13 residues long. V was pared by 1 base and J by 1 base, with 4 bases between. The chain's CDR3 is CASSLVQNTEAFF. The CDR3 coding sequence is TGTGCCAGCAGTTTAGTTCAGAACACTGAAGCTTTCTTT.

This clonotype occurred once. The chain combines TRBV15 with TRBJ1-5; possible D gene TRBD1, 6 bases. This CDR3 is 17 amino acids long. Germline lookup yields CDR1 LNHNV and CDR2 YYDKDF (reference sequence). V was trimmed by 0 bases and J by 6 bases, leaving 18 bases between them. The CDR3 loop reads CATSREAGVGGGQPQHF. The CDR3 DNA follows: TGTGCCACCAGCAGAGAGGCAGGGGTGGGGGGAGGTCAGCCCCAGCATTTT.

This clonotype was observed many times. The rearrangement uses TRBV30 and TRBJ1-2; D is undetermined. The V end was cut by 5 bases, the J end by 8 bases, with 9 bases between. The CDR3 contains 10 residues. Germline V CDR1 and CDR2: GTSNPN, SVGIG (reference sequence). This CDR3 reads CAWGRSGYTF. Written as DNA, the CDR3 is TGTGCCTGGGGGCGTTCCGGCTACACCTTC.

The chain carries TRBV10-2 and TRBJ1-6; TRBD1 matches 8 bases. This CDR3 spans 16 amino acids. Germline V gene sequence: CDR1 WSHSY, CDR2 SAAADI. Trimming cost V 11 bases and J 0 bases; bases outside gene matches: 9. The CDR3 DNA is TGCGCCTCGTCCCGGGACAGGAGCTCCTATAATTCACCCCTCCACTTT. It encodes CASSRDRSSYNSPLHF.

The chain has TRBV19 and TRBJ1-2, with TRBD1 matching 10 bases. The germline V gene has CDR1 LNHDA and CDR2 SQIVND (reference sequence). This CDR3 is 14 amino acids long. V trimming: 3 bases; J trimming: 8 bases; junction bases outside the gene matches: 6. As DNA, the CDR3 is TGTGCCAGTAGTATCGGGACAGGGGCGAGGGGCTACACCTTC. Protein product: CASSIGTGARGYTF.

The V gene is TRBV25-1, the J gene TRBJ1-4; 9 nucleotides match TRBD1. With V trimmed by 6 bases and J by 3 bases, 11 bases remained unmatched. This CDR3 is 17 amino acids long. Germline V gene sequence: CDR1 MGHDK, CDR2 SYGVNS. CDR3 DNA: TGTGCCAGCAGCCCTACCCCGGGACAGGGACCTAATGAAAAACTGTTTTTT. Translation: CASSPTPGQGPNEKLFF.

A note on this clonotype: It may be a read error: a sequence one base away is much more abundant. V usage is TRBV28 and J usage is TRBJ2-1; 7 bases agree with TRBD1. The CDR3 contains 15 residues. J was trimmed by 2 bases and V by 11 bases; bases with no gene match: 12. From germline, CDR1 is MDHEN and CDR2 SYDVKM. The CDR3 coding sequence is TGTGCCTGCACCACCCCGGGACAGCCCTACAATGAGCAGTTCTTC. Translation: CACTTPGQPYNEQFF.

CDR3 residues: CASSVLASSYEQYF. The CDR3 nucleotides are TGTGCCAGCAGTGTCCTAGCGAGCTCCTACGAGCAGTACTTC. V is TRBV2 and J is TRBJ2-7; maybe TRBD2 (6 bases). CDR3 length equals 14 residues. In germline, CDR1 is SNHLY, CDR2 FYNNEI. V lost 4 bases to trimming and J lost 0 bases, with 10 bases between them. Together with reference TRBV2 and TRBJ2-7, the CDR3 gives the full variable domain: EPEVTQTPSHQVTQMGQEVILRCVPISNHLYFYWYRQILGQKVEFLVSFYNNEISEKSEIFDDQFSVERPDGSNFTLKIRSTKLEDSAMYFCASSVLASSYEQYFGPGTRLTVT.

The V call is TRBV7-2, the J call TRBJ1-2; TRBD1 matches at 11 bases. The germline CDR1 and CDR2 sequences are SGHTA and FQGNSA. CDR3 length: 15 amino acids. The ends lost 9 bases at V and 7 bases at J; junction bases unmatched: 13. The CDR3: CARSHRTGGVGGYTF. Here the CDR3 DNA reads TGTGCCAGAAGCCACCGGACAGGGGGCGTTGGTGGCTACACCTTC.